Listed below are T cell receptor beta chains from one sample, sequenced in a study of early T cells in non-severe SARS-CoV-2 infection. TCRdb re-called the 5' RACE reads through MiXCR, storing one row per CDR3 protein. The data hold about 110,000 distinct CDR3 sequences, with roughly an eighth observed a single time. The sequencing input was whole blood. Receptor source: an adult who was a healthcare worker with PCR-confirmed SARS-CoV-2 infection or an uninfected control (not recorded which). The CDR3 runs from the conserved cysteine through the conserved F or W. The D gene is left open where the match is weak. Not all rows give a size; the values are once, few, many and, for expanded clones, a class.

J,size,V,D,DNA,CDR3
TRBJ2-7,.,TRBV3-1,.,TGTGCCAGCAGCCATGCCGCCTACGAGCAGTACTTC,CASSHAAYEQYF
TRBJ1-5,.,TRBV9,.,TGTGCCAGCAGCGTAAGCGGTAGCAATCAGCCCCAGCATTTT,CASSVSGSNQPQHF
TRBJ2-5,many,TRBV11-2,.,TGTGCCAGCAGCTCTACTACCAACTCGGGAGAGACCCAGTACTTC,CASSSTTNSGETQYF
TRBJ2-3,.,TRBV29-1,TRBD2,TGCAGCGTTGAAGGGGACCGACGGGAGGGCACAGATACGCAGTATTTT,CSVEGDRREGTDTQYF
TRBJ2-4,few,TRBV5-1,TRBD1,TGCGCCAGCAGCTTCGAGGGACAGGGAAACATTCAGTACTTC,CASSFEGQGNIQYF
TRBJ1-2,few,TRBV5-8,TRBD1,TGTGCCAGCAGCTGGGGGGACAGGAACTATGGCTACACCTTC,CASSWGDRNYGYTF
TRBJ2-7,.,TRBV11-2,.,TGTGCCAGCAGCTTCCAAGTCCACGAGCAGTACTTC,CASSFQVHEQYF
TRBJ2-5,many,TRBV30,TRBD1,TGTGCCTGGACCCTCGGACAGGGCAACCAAGAGACCCAGTACTTC,CAWTLGQGNQETQYF
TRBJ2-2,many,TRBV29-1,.,TGCAGCGTTGTATGGGGGGCCGCGAACACCGGGGAGCTGTTTTTT,CSVVWGAANTGELFF
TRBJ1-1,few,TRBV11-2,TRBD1,TGTGCCAGTCCGGGCGAGGGGGCGAGCACTGAAGCTTTCTTT,CASPGEGASTEAFF
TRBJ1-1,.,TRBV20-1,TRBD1,TGCAGTGGCACCGACAGGGACACTGAAGCTTTCTTT,CSGTDRDTEAFF
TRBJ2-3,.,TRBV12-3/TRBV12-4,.,TGTGCCAGCAGCCCGAGCGGGTTTAATATGGATACGCAGTATTTT,CASSPSGFNMDTQYF
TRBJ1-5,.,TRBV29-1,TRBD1,TGCAGCGTTGGGGGACAGAGCAATCAGCCCCAGCATTTT,CSVGGQSNQPQHF
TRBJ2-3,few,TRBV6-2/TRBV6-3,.,TGTGCCAGCAGTTACTTGGGGTCCAGCACAGATACGCAGTATTTT,CASSYLGSSTDTQYF
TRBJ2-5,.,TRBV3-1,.,TGTGCCAGCAGCCAAGGGCAGAGAACTCCTAAGAGACCCCAGTACTTC,CASSQGQRTPKRPQYF
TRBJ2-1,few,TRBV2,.,TGTGCCAGCGTGGGGGGTTGGAATGAGCAGTTCTTC,CASVGGWNEQFF
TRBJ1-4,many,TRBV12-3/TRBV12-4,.,TGCGCCAGCCAGGACATCTCTAATGAAAAACTGGTTTTT,CASQDISNEKLVF
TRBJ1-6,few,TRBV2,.,TGTGCCAGCAGTTCGACACCGTATAATTCACCCCTCCACTTT,CASSSTPYNSPLHF
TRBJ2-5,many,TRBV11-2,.,TGTGCCTCCACGGGGGGCGTAGAGACCCAGTACTTC,CASTGGVETQYF
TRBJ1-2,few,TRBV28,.,TGTGCTAGCCGGGCGGTCTATGGCTACACCTTC,CASRAVYGYTF
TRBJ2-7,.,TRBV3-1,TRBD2,TGTGCCAGCAGCCCGACTAGCGGGGGGACCTGCGAGCAGTACTTC,CASSPTSGGTCEQYF
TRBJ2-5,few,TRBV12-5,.,TGTGCTAGTGGTTTGGGGGCGGAGACCCAGTACTTC,CASGLGAETQYF
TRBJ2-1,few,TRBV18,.,TGTGCCAGCTCTCTCGGCTACCCCTCCTACAATGAGCAGTTCTTC,CASSLGYPSYNEQFF
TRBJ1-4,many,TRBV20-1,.,TGCAGTGCTAGAGATGGTGGTCACGTGGAACTGTTTTTT,CSARDGGHVELFF
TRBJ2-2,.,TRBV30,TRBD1,TGTGCCTGGGTGGACAGGGTCGACACCGGGGAGCTGTTTTTT,CAWVDRVDTGELFF
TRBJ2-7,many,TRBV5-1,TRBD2,TGCGCCAGCAGCGCTCTAGCGGGAGGGCCCGAGCAGTACTTC,CASSALAGGPEQYF
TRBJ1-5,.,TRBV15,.,TGTGCCACCAGCAGAACAGAGCAGCCCCAGCATTTT,CATSRTEQPQHF
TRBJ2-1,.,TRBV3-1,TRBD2,TGTGCCAGCAGCCAAGGACGCGGGAGGATGAATGAGCAGTTCTTC,CASSQGRGRMNEQFF
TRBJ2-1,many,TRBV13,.,TGTGCCAGCAGCTTAGTCAGGGCTTATGAGCAGTTCTTC,CASSLVRAYEQFF
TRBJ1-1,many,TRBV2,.,TGTGCCAGCAAAATTGAGGGGAACACTGAAGCTTTCTTT,CASKIEGNTEAFF
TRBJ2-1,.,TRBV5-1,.,TGCGCCAGCAGCTTAGGGACACCTACTGCCTACAATGAGCAGTTCTTC,CASSLGTPTAYNEQFF
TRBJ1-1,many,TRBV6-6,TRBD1,TGTGCCAGCAGTGGACAGGGGGTAGGGGGTGCTGAAGCTTTCTTT,CASSGQGVGGAEAFF
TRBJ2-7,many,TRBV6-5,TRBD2,TGTGCCAGCAGTAATGGGCTAGCGGGGCCCTACGAGCAGTACTTC,CASSNGLAGPYEQYF
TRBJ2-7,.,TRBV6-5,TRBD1,TGTGCCAGCAGCCGACATCAGGGGGCCGGTACCTACGAGCAGTACTTC,CASSRHQGAGTYEQYF
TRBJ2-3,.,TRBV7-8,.,TGTGCCAGCAGCCGGGACGCCATAGGAGTAGCAGATACGCAGTATTTT,CASSRDAIGVADTQYF
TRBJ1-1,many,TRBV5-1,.,TGCGCCAGCAGCTTAACAGCCAAGAACACTGAAGCTTTCTTT,CASSLTAKNTEAFF
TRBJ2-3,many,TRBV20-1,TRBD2,TGCAGTGCTCGATCAGCGGGGGGGCCGGTAGATACGCAGTATTTT,CSARSAGGPVDTQYF
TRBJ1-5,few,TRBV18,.,TGTGCCAGCTCACCACGGAGGTATAGCAATCAGCCCCAGCATTTT,CASSPRRYSNQPQHF
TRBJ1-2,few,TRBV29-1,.,TGCAGCGTTGAAGACGAGCTGGGAGGGGACTTTAACTATGGCTACACCTTC,CSVEDELGGDFNYGYTF
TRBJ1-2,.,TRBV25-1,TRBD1,TGTGCCAGCAGTGAATTCCCCCGACAGGGAAGGAATGGCTACACCTTC,CASSEFPRQGRNGYTF
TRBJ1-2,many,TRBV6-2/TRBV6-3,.,TGTGCCAGCAGTTACGTGGTGAATTATGGCTACACCTTC,CASSYVVNYGYTF
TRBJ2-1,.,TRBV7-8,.,TGTGCCAGCAGCTCTATCATAGGATCCTACAATGAGCAGTTCTTC,CASSSIIGSYNEQFF
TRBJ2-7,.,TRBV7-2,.,TGTGCCAGCAGCTTAGCGTGGGGGGAGCAGTACTTC,CASSLAWGEQYF
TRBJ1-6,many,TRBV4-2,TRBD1,TGTGCCAGCAGCCAAGCTGGGGGACAGGGGAATTCACCCCTCCACTTT,CASSQAGGQGNSPLHF
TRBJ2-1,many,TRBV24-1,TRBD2,TGTGCCACCAGTGCAGCGGGAGCCTACAATGAGCAGTTCTTC,CATSAAGAYNEQFF
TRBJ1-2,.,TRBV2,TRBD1,TGTACCAGCAGTAATAGACAGGGGACCTATGGCTACACCTTC,CTSSNRQGTYGYTF
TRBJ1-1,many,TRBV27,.,TGTGCCAGCAGTTTCCTCGGCGGAGGGGTTTCGGGGGTGAACACTGAAGCTTTCTTT,CASSFLGGGVSGVNTEAFF
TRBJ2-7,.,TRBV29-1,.,TGCAGCGTTCGCAGTTCCACCTACGAGCAGTACTTC,CSVRSSTYEQYF
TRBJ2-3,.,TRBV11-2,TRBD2,TGTGCCAGCAGCTCCCCCGGGGGGACGCCAGATACGCAGTATTTT,CASSSPGGTPDTQYF
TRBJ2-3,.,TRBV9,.,TGTGCCAGCAGCACAATCCAGGGGGATACGCAGTATTTT,CASSTIQGDTQYF
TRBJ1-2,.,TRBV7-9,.,TGTGCCAGCAGCTTAGGTCCCAAGGACGGCTATGGCTACACCTTC,CASSLGPKDGYGYTF
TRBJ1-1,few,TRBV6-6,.,TGTGCCAGCACCCTAGTGAGGACTGAAGCTTTCTTT,CASTLVRTEAFF